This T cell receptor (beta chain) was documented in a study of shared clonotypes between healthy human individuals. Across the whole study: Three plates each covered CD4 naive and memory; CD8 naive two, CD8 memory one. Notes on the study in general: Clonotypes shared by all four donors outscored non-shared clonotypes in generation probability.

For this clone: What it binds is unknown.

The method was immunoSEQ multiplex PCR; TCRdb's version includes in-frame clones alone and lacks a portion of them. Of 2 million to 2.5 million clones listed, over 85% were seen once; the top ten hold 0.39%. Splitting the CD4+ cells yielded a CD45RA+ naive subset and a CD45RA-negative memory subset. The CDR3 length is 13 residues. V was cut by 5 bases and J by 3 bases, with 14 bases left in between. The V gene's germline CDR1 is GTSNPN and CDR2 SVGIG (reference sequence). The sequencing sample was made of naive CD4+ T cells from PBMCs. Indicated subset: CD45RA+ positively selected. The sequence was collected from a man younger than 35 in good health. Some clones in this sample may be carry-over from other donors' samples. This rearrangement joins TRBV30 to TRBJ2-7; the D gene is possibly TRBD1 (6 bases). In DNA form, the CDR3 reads TGTGCCTGGTCCACAGGGATTCTCTACGAGCAGTACTTC. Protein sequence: CAWSTGILYEQYF.